This TCR beta chain was obtained from a study of shared clonotypes between healthy human individuals. Study results and caveats: Researchers sampled blood only, noting tissue repertoires likely differ. Of the naive CD4 clonotypes, around 4.8% were shared across a few donors.

Genomic DNA of each subset was evenly split across several immunoSEQ plates. The data were produced by immunoSEQ multiplex PCR, yet TCRdb's version contains in-frame clones alone and is incomplete. The sample has 1,400,000 or so clones; approximately 98.5% are singletons. About this clone itself: The antigen is undetermined.

The receptor's source is a man aged 25 to 45 in good health. Sequencing was done on a sample of naive CD4+ T cells sorted from blood. Subset given: CD45RA+ positively selected.

The CDR3 spells CASSHKATGEQFF. Here the CDR3 DNA reads TGTGCCAGCAGCCACAAAGCTACAGGTGAGCAGTTCTTC. The chain employs TRBV14 and TRBJ2-1, with D maybe TRBD1 (5 bases). Germline loops: CDR1 SGHDN, CDR2 FVKESK. Trimming cost V 3 bases and J 9 bases, with 12 bases left between them. The CDR3 is made up of 13 amino acids.